What follows are 5 T cell receptor beta chains derived from one specimen sequenced in a study of blood T cell repertoires in COVID-19. Here immunoSEQ multiplex PCR was the method, and the copy in TCRdb shows in-frame clones only, minus some. This sample carries about 210,000 clones, just over 90% of them seen once, and the ten largest clones take around 1.2%. What was sequenced was peripheral blood. The receptor set was obtained from a man aged 30 to 45 with acute or convalescent COVID-19.

V gene TRBV18 combines with J gene TRBJ2-1; D is unclear. Trimming removed 2 bases at V and 10 bases at J, with 15 bases between. Per germline, CDR1 KGHSH and CDR2 LQKENI. CDR3 length equals 14 residues. The CDR3 spells CASSPGYGLREQFF. In DNA, the CDR3 is TGTGCCAGCTCACCAGGGTATGGGTTGAGGGAGCAGTTCTTC. The entire variable domain, with the rest obtained from reference TRBV18 and TRBJ2-1, is as follows: NAGVMQNPRHLVRRRGQEARLRCSPMKGHSHVYWYRQLPEEGLKFMVYLQKENIIDESGMPKERFSAEFPKEGPSILRIQQVVRGDSAAYFCASSPGYGLREQFFGPGTRLTVL.

V and J are TRBV6-5 and TRBJ2-6, with D tentatively TRBD1 (5 bases). This CDR3 comprises 13 residues. Germline CDR1 MNHEY, CDR2 SVGAGI. The V end was cut by 8 bases, the J end by 1 base, with 6 bases between. In nucleotides, the CDR3 is TGTGCCAGCGCAGGGTCTGGGGCCAACGTCCTGACTTTC. Its protein is CASAGSGANVLTF.

This clone was counted a few times. The chain employs TRBV27 and TRBJ2-7; D gene unclear. V dropped 6 bases and J dropped 3 bases, with 12 bases sitting between them. The germline CDR1 and CDR2 sequences are MNHEY and SMNVEV (reference sequence). The CDR3 length is 13 residues. CDR3 residues: CASRAMTFYEQYF. The CDR3 nucleotides are TGTGCCAGCAGAGCTATGACATTCTACGAGCAGTACTTC.

The chain is built from TRBV7-3 and TRBJ2-7; TRBD1 agrees at 9 bases. The V segment lost 5 bases and the J segment 0 bases; nucleotides outside the gene matches: 2. CDR3 length: 14 amino acids. The V gene's germline CDR1 is SGHTA and CDR2 FQGTGA. In nucleotides, the CDR3 is TGTGCCAGCAGCGTGACAGGGGGCTCCTACGAGCAGTACTTC. Translation gives CASSVTGGSYEQYF.

This chain joins TRBV7-3 and TRBJ2-2; D is possibly TRBD1 (6 bases). The CDR3 length is 14 residues. The V gene lost 2 bases and the J gene lost 5 bases, with 9 bases spanning the gap. CDR1 SGHTA and CDR2 FQGTGA come from the germline V gene. In DNA, the CDR3 is TGTGCCAGCAGCTTAGGGACATCTACCGGGGAGCTGTTTTTT. It specifies CASSLGTSTGELFF.